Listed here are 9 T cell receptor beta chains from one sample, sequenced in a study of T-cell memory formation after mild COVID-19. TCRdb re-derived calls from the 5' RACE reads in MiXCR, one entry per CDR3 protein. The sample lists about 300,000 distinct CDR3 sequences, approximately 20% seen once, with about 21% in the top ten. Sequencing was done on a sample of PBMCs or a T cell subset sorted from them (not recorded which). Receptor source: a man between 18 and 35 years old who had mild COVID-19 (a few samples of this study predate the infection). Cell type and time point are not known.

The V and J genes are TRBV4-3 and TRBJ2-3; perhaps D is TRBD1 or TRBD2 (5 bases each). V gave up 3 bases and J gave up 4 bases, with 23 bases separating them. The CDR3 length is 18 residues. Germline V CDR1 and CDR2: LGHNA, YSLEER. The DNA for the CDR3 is TGCGCCAGCAGCCAGAGGGCCGAGACAGCCGAGGCCCCAGATACGCAGTATTTT. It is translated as CASSQRAETAEAPDTQYF.

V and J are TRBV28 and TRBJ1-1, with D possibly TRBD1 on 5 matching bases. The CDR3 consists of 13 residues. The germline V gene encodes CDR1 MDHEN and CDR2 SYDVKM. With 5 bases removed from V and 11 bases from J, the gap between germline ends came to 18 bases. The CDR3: CASSGTPEREAFF. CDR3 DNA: TGTGCCAGCAGTGGGACTCCTGAGAGGGAGGCTTTCTTT.

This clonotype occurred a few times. CDR3 loop: CASSIGAGHNEQFF. The CDR3 DNA follows: TGTGCCAGTAGTATAGGGGCAGGGCACAATGAGCAGTTCTTC. The chain carries TRBV19 and TRBJ2-1; D is perhaps TRBD1 (5 bases). This CDR3 is built from 14 residues. In germline, CDR1 is LNHDA, CDR2 SQIVND (reference sequence). The V and J ends lost 1 base and 5 bases respectively, with 9 bases between them.

CDR3 in DNA: TGTGCCAGCAGTCCCAGGGGGACCCTGACTTTGGACGAGCAGTACTTC. This sequence encodes CASSPRGTLTLDEQYF. The rearrangement links TRBV7-9 to TRBJ2-7; TRBD1 aligns across 7 bases. V was clipped by 6 bases and J by 5 bases; unmatched bases: 16. Germline CDR1 SEHNR, CDR2 FQNEAQ (reference sequence). The length of the CDR3 is 16 residues.

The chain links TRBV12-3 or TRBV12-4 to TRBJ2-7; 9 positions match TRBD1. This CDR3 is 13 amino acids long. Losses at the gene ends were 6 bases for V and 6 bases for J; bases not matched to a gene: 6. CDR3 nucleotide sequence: TGTGCCAGCAGCTGGGACAGGGAGCGCGAGCAGTACGTC. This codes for CASSWDREREQYV.

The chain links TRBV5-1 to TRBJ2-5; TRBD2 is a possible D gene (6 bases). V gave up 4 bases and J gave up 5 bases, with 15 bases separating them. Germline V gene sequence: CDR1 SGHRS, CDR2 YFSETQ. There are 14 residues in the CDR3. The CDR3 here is CASSPPAGGETQYF. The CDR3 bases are TGCGCCAGCAGCCCGCCCGCCGGAGGGGAGACCCAGTACTTC.

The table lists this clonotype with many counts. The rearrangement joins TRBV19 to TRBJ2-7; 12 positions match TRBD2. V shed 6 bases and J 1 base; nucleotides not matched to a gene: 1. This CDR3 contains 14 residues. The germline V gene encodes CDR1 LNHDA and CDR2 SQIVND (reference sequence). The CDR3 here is CASRGLAGSYEQYF. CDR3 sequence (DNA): TGTGCCAGTAGAGGACTAGCGGGATCCTACGAGCAGTACTTC.

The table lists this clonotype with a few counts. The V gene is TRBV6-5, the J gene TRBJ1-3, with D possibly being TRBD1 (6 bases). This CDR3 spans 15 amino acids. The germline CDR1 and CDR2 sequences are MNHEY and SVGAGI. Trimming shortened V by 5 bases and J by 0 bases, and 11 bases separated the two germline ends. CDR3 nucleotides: TGTGCCAGCAGTCCCGGACAGTTCTCTGGAAACACCATATATTTT. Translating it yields CASSPGQFSGNTIYF.

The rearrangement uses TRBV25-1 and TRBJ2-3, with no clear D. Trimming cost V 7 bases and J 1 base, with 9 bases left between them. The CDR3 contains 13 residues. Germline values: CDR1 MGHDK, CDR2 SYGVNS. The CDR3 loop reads CASKGWGTDTQYF. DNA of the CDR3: TGTGCCAGCAAGGGATGGGGCACAGATACGCAGTATTTT.